The 20 T cell receptor beta chains listed next were all sequenced from one sample in a study of tumor and adjacent non-tumor tissue in lung cancer. TCRbeta libraries were built with three rounds of nested PCR, modified from ARM-PCR. One entry per CDR3 protein, called by TCRdb with MiXCR from the multiplex PCR reads. The data hold around 200,000 distinct CDR3 sequences, with 60% to 85% observed a single time. The template was RNA from unsorted bulk tissue. Sequencing input: lung tumor tissue. The source is a man aged 60 to 75 with non-small cell lung cancer.

On this clonotype: This may arise from a read error, as a much more abundant clone is one base away. V is TRBV20-1 and J is TRBJ2-1; D unresolved. CDR1 and CDR2 from the germline V gene are DFQATT and SNEGSKA (reference sequence). This CDR3 comprises 11 residues. This CDR3 reads CSARSPNEKFF. CDR3 in DNA: TGCAGTGCTAGGAGCCCCAATGAGAAGTTCTTC.

Details on this clonotype: A much larger clone lies one base from this, so it may be a read error. This rearrangement joins TRBV20-1 to TRBJ2-2, with D perhaps given as TRBD1 or TRBD2 (5 bases each). Germline values: CDR1 DFQATT, CDR2 SNEGSKA (reference sequence). There are 20 residues in the CDR3. V was cut by 1 base and J by 0 bases, with 24 bases left in between. The CDR3 spells CSARVPTGTDANTNTGELFF. DNA of the CDR3: TGCAGTGCTAGAGTCCCAACCGGGACGGACGCAAATACGAACACCGGGGAGCTGTTTTTT.

As concerns this clonotype: At one boundary the junction diverges from the germline segment, which might be a read error. The chain carries TRBV30 and TRBJ1-6, with D uncertain. The germline V gene has CDR1 GTSNPN and CDR2 SVGIG (reference sequence). This CDR3 has 14 residues. CDR3 sequence reads: CAWSVLRNGSLLHF. The DNA of the CDR3 is TGTGCCTGGAGTGTACTGAGAAATGGTTCACTCCTCCACTTT.

Of note for this clonotype: Likely a read error: the CDR3 ends without its conserved phenylalanine or tryptophan. The DNA is left out, because the CDR3 cannot be placed on it with certainty; the CDR3 is given as TCRdb lists it. V and J are TRBV6-1 and TRBJ1-5; TRBD1, as called in the table, went unchecked against the DNA. The CDR3 spans 14 amino acids, including both terminal residues. Germline V gene sequence: CDR1 MNHNS, CDR2 SASEGT. The CDR3 loop is CASSEAGGNQPQHY.

Of note for this clonotype: A much larger clone sits a single nucleotide away, making a read error possible. The chain recombines TRBV12-5 with TRBJ2-7; tentatively, D is TRBD1 (6 bases). The germline V gene encodes CDR1 LGHNT and CDR2 FRNRAP. CDR3 length: 12 residues. The DNA for the CDR3 is TGTGCTTGTGGTGAACAGGGCTACGAGCAGTACTTC. This sequence encodes CACGEQGYEQYF.

The V gene is TRBV20-1, the J gene TRBJ2-5; D might be TRBD2 (6 bases). This CDR3 spans 15 amino acids. Germline V gene sequence: CDR1 DFQATT, CDR2 SNEGSKA (reference sequence). V was cut by 5 bases and J by 3 bases, with 19 bases left in between. The CDR3 DNA is TGCAGTGCTTACAATACCGGGAGAGGGAAAGAGACCCAGTACTTC. It is translated as CSAYNTGRGKETQYF.

The V call is TRBV6-5, the J call TRBJ2-5; TRBD1 or TRBD2 may be the D gene (5 bases each). CDR1 is MNHEY and CDR2 is SVGAGI in the germline V gene. The CDR3 is 17 amino acids. CDR3 sequence: CTSGSGTSGPRVETQYF. In DNA form, the CDR3 reads TGTACCTCCGGTTCCGGGACCAGCGGTCCCAGGGTAGAGACCCAGTACTTC.

This clonotype was observed at least ten times. J is TRBJ2-6 and V is TRBV4-3; no clear D. Germline V gene lookup returns CDR1 LGHNA and CDR2 YSLEER. Between the trimmed V and J ends, which lost 5 bases and 0 bases, there was a span of 17 bases. The CDR3 sequence is 18 residues long. CDR3 nucleotides: TGCGCCAGCAGCTATTGGGCCCCCTCGTCCTCTGGGGCCAACGTCCTGACTTTC. Residues: CASSYWAPSSSGANVLTF.

This clonotype was seen ten or more times. The chain has TRBV20-1 and TRBJ2-7; D may be TRBD1 or TRBD2 (5 bases each). The V gene's germline CDR1 is DFQATT and CDR2 SNEGSKA (reference sequence). Trimming shortened V by 1 base and J by 7 bases, and 20 bases separated the two germline ends. This CDR3 has 15 residues. In nucleotides, the CDR3 is TGCAGTGCTAGAGCCTCCGGGACCCACCCTGGGGAGCAGTACTTC. It specifies CSARASGTHPGEQYF.

Note on this clonotype: The junction departs from the called germline gene at one end, perhaps through a read error. The chain joins TRBV29-1 to TRBJ2-5, with TRBD2 identical over 15 bases. This CDR3 spans 18 amino acids. Germline CDR1 is SQVTM and CDR2 is ANQGSEA. The CDR3 nucleotides are TGTAACGTTGAAGATTGGACTAGCGGGGGGGAAGCTCAAGAGACCCAGTACTTC. Its protein product is CNVEDWTSGGEAQETQYF.

This clonotype appeared a single time. The rearrangement joins TRBV4-2 to TRBJ2-2, with 11 bases fitting TRBD2. Germline CDR1 is LGHNA and CDR2 is YNFKEQ. The CDR3 totals 17 residues. V lost 6 bases to trimming and J lost 7 bases; unmatched junction nucleotides: 13. CDR3 nucleotides: TGTGCCAGCAGGCGCAACCTAGCGGGGGGCACCGACGGGGAGCTGTTTTTT. Its protein is CASRRNLAGGTDGELFF.

This clonotype appeared a few times. The gene calls are TRBV11-3 and TRBJ1-5; no definite D call. V was cut by 6 bases and J by 1 base, with 7 bases left in between. CDR1 is SGHNT and CDR2 is YENEEA in the germline V gene. CDR3 length equals 13 residues. CDR3 coding DNA: TGTGCCAGCAGTTGTGGGAGCAATCAGCCCCAGCATTTT. It translates to CASSCGSNQPQHF.

With respect to this clonotype: One base away lies a much larger clone, so this may be a sequencing read error. The CDR3 DNA follows: TGTGCCATCAGCTTAGATCGGCCTCCGGCGAACATTCAGTACTTC. This translates into CAISLDRPPANIQYF. The V and J genes are TRBV11-3 and TRBJ2-4, with D hard to call. CDR1 and CDR2 from the germline V gene are SGHNT and YENEEA. This CDR3 contains 15 residues.

About this clonotype: One junction end does not reproduce the germline sequence, and a read error may be involved. V is TRBV28 and J is TRBJ2-1; D remains ambiguous. CDR3 length: 15 residues. From germline, CDR1 is MDHEN and CDR2 SYDVKM. The CDR3: CASRVPYSRYNEQFF. The CDR3 DNA follows: TGTGCCAGCAGGGTACCATATAGCAGATACAATGAGCAGTTTTTC.

Worth noting for this clonotype: The conserved final phenylalanine or tryptophan is absent from the CDR3, which likely points to a read error. V is TRBV11-2 and J is TRBJ2-2, with TRBD1 matching 10 bases. The germline V gene has CDR1 SGHAT and CDR2 FQNNGV. There are 15 residues in the CDR3. Here the CDR3 DNA reads TGTGCCAGCAGCTCACGACAGGGGGCGGCCGGGGGGCTGTTTCTT. It yields the protein CASSSRQGAAGGLFL.

The chain links TRBV20-1 to TRBJ2-2, with D tentatively TRBD2 (5 bases). The CDR3 spans 15 residues. Between the trimmed V and J ends, which lost 1 base and 6 bases, there was a span of 15 bases. In germline, CDR1 is DFQATT, CDR2 SNEGSKA (reference sequence). CDR3 coding DNA: TGCAGTGCTAGAGTTGGAGGTGCAAACGCCGGGGAGCTGTTTTTT. The encoded protein is CSARVGGANAGELFF.

Note on this clonotype: An end of the junction does not agree with germline; a read error may underlie this. The chain uses TRBV11-1 and TRBJ1-3; no clear D. Germline loops: CDR1 SGHAT, CDR2 FQDESV (reference sequence). CDR3 length: 15 residues. The CDR3 is CASSSRERQGNTIYF. CDR3 coding DNA: TGTGCCAGTAGCTCGAGAGAGAGACAAGGAAACACCATATATTTT.

As concerns this clonotype: Given the absence of the conserved phenylalanine or tryptophan at the CDR3 end, a read error is likely. The limits of the CDR3 on the DNA are not certain, so only TCRdb's listed CDR3 is given. The CDR3 sequence is CSARESPQGLSGL. The chain couples TRBV20-1 to TRBJ2-4; the D call in the table, TRBD1, was not verified against the DNA. The CDR3 spans 13 residues, counting both ends. CDR1 and CDR2 from the germline V gene are DFQATT and SNEGSKA (reference sequence).

This clonotype was picked up a small number of times. Mismatch with germline at one junction end may stem from a read error. The chain is built from TRBV11-2 and TRBJ2-5; 7 nucleotides line up with TRBD1. There are 14 residues in the CDR3. Germline-derived CDR1 and CDR2 are SGHAT and FQNNGV. Here the CDR3 DNA reads TGTGCCAACAGCTCTGGACAGGTGCTGGAGACCCAGTACTTC. Translation gives CANSSGQVLETQYF. Using reference TRBV11-2 and TRBJ2-5 for the parts outside the CDR3, the full variable domain is EAGVAQSPRYKIIEKRQSVAFWCNPISGHATLYWYQQILGQGPKLLIQFQNNGVVDDSQLPKDRFSAERLKGVDSTLKIQPAKLEDSAVYLCANSSGQVLETQYFGPGTRLLVL.

About this clonotype itself: The CDR3 ends on some other residue instead of the conserved phenylalanine or tryptophan, so this is likely a read error. The rearrangement joins TRBV28 to TRBJ1-5; weak D call: TRBD1 (6 bases). V lost 3 bases to trimming and J lost 7 bases, with 19 bases between them. CDR1 is MDHEN, CDR2 SYDVKM, per germline. The CDR3 is made up of 16 amino acids. The CDR3 nucleotides read TGTGCCAGCAGTTTCCTTGAAACAGGGTTTCAACAGCCCCAGCATTCT. Protein product: CASSFLETGFQQPQHS.